These 2 T cell receptor beta chains share one sample of origin, sequenced in a study of blood T cell repertoires in COVID-19. Clones were sequenced by immunoSEQ multiplex PCR, and TCRdb holds only the in-frame ones, with some missing. The table records 150,000 to 200,000 clones, approximately 85% of them present only once. The sample comprised peripheral blood. The source of these receptors is a woman aged 60-75 years with acute or convalescent COVID-19.

As for this clone: This sample also contains other DNA sequences that code for the same CDR3. The CDR3 bases are TGTGCCAGCAGTCGACAGGGAAACACTGAAGCTTTCTTT. Its protein is CASSRQGNTEAFF. The V and J genes are TRBV12-3 or TRBV12-4 and TRBJ1-1, with 7 bases aligning to TRBD1. The trim removed 5 bases at V and 2 bases at J, leaving 2 bases unmatched. This CDR3 spans 13 amino acids.

The V and J genes are TRBV12-3 or TRBV12-4 and TRBJ2-7, with TRBD1 matching 7 bases. The CDR3 extends over 13 amino acids. V lost 0 bases to trimming and J lost 5 bases; unmatched junction nucleotides: 1. The CDR3 loop reads CASSLATGHEQYV. The CDR3 nucleotides are TGTGCCAGCAGTTTAGCGACAGGGCACGAGCAGTACGTC.